The T cell receptor (beta chain) under discussion was sequenced for a study of blood T cell repertoires in COVID-19. Whole-study context: COVID-19 samples collected from the United States, Italy and Spain covered acute and convalescent phases. Sample material is recorded as cDNA or gDNA derived from T cells, B-cell-depleted T cells, or PBMCs.

In the source study's methods: Amplified reference gene primers provided the basis for estimating nucleated cell counts. Produced via immunoSEQ multiplex PCR; TCRdb's table is partial and in-frame only. V and J calls and clone size are those listed in that table; D and trimming were worked out from the DNA. In the table there are a few hundred thousand clones, roughly 85% of which are singletons. Looked up from germline, CDR1 is PRHDT and CDR2 is FYEKMQ (reference sequence). The V gene lost 0 bases and the J gene lost 3 bases, with 5 bases spanning the gap. This CDR3 has 14 amino acids. This clone was counted at least ten times. Assignment of participants to cohorts was predicated upon participant-reported clinical history.

This sequence was found in a woman aged 40-49 years with acute COVID-19. This rearrangement joins TRBV13 to TRBJ2-2; D unclear. The sample was PBMCs or T cells enriched from blood (not recorded which). CDR3 bases: TGTGCCAGCAGCTTAGGACGGGACACCGGGGAGCTGTTTTTT. This encodes CASSLGRDTGELFF.